These 4 T cell receptor beta chains originate from one sample sequenced in a study of radiotherapy plus CTLA-4 blockade in lung cancer. The assay was immunoSEQ multiplex PCR, and TCRdb's table has in-frame clones only and misses some. The sample lists approximately 80,000 clones, approximately 73% occurring once. The sequences come from peripheral blood, collected from a patient treated with radiotherapy plus ipilimumab. The receptors derive from a human donor with non-small cell lung cancer whose response to radiotherapy plus ipilimumab could not be evaluated.

This clone was observed a handful of times. The rearrangement links TRBV28 to TRBJ1-1; unclear D gene. The length of the CDR3 is 13 residues. Deletions cut 2 bases from V and 3 bases from J, with 7 bases between. Germline V gene lookup returns CDR1 MDHEN and CDR2 SYDVKM. CDR3 protein: CASSLMGDTEAFF. CDR3 DNA sequence: TGTGCCAGCAGTTTAATGGGAGACACTGAAGCTTTCTTT.

J is TRBJ2-3 and V is TRBV7-3; TRBD2 agrees at 12 bases. The V gene end was trimmed by 6 bases and the J gene end by 8 bases; junction bases not matched to a gene: 6. The CDR3 length is 14 residues. Germline-derived CDR1 and CDR2 are SGHTA and FQGTGA. The CDR3 bases are TGTGCCAGCAGGGCTAGCGGGGGGGCCACTACGCAGTATTTT. It is translated as CASRASGGATTQYF.

The chain combines TRBV4-1 with TRBJ2-2, with TRBD2 as a possible D gene (7 bases). The CDR3 is 16 amino acids. Germline CDR1 MGHRA, CDR2 YSYEKL. Trimming stripped 4 bases from V and 0 bases from J, with 12 bases between. The CDR3 bases are TGCGCCAGCAGCCCTGCGGGGGCCGCGAACACCGGGGAGCTGTTTTTT. This gives the protein CASSPAGAANTGELFF.

This clone has only a few counts. V usage is TRBV18 and J usage is TRBJ2-7; 10 positions agree with TRBD1. J gave up 3 bases and V 0 bases, and 2 bases lay outside the gene matches. This CDR3 spans 15 amino acids. Germline values: CDR1 KGHSH, CDR2 LQKENI. This CDR3 reads CASSPPGTGDYEQYF. The CDR3 DNA reads TGTGCCAGCTCACCACCCGGGACAGGGGACTACGAGCAGTACTTC.